The entry that follows covers one T cell receptor beta chain sequence. The data are from a study of blood T cell repertoires in COVID-19. Study-level background: From T cells, B-cell-depleted T cells, or PBMCs came the material, which was cDNA or gDNA.

This CDR3 spans 16 amino acids. Germline V lookup: CDR1 MGHRA, CDR2 YSYEKL. The V gene lost 4 bases and the J gene lost 5 bases, with 15 bases spanning the gap. Original methodology: For nucleated cells, counts were estimated from reference gene primer amplification. This table comes from immunoSEQ multiplex PCR, and its TCRdb copy is limited to in-frame clones, with some not included. V and J calls and clone size are given by that table; D and trimming were obtained from the DNA. Among fewer than 85,000 clones listed, 82% were seen once. Material: peripheral blood. This receptor was obtained from a woman aged 60-70 years with acute or convalescent COVID-19. This chain joins TRBV4-1 and TRBJ1-6, with a weak D call TRBD1 (6 bases). Written as DNA, the CDR3 is TGCGCCAGCAGCCCCGCTGAGGACAGCCATAATTCACCCCTCCACTTT. Amino acids: CASSPAEDSHNSPLHF.